These 14 T cell receptor beta chains originate from one sample sequenced in a study of cytomegalovirus exposure and HLA in healthy donors. 60 Vbeta and 13 Jbeta primers were used in PCR. Sequenced by immunoSEQ multiplex PCR; TCRdb stores in-frame clones only, minus some. The data show approximately 240,000 clones, more than 60% seen once. Sequencing used PBMCs. These receptors were collected from a woman aged 55-70 years in good health and CMV-seropositive.

The chain has TRBV19 and TRBJ2-1; D possibly corresponds to TRBD2 (6 bases). The length of the CDR3 is 14 residues. CDR1 is LNHDA and CDR2 is SQIVND in the germline V gene (reference sequence). The germline V and J ends were trimmed by 2 bases and 4 bases, with 9 bases remaining between them. The DNA for the CDR3 is TGTGCCAGTAGTATATTAGCGGCTTACAATGAGCAGTTCTTC. It codes for CASSILAAYNEQFF.

CDR3 residues: CARATGQETQYF. The CDR3 nucleotides read TGTGCCAGAGCGACAGGGCAAGAGACCCAGTACTTC. The chain links TRBV2 to TRBJ2-5, with TRBD1 matching over 7 bases. The V gene end was trimmed by 9 bases and the J gene end by 2 bases; junction bases not matched to a gene: 3. The CDR3 totals 12 residues. CDR1 is SNHLY, CDR2 FYNNEI, per germline.

The chain uses TRBV4-3 and TRBJ2-1, with TRBD2 matching over 10 bases. The CDR3 is made up of 18 amino acids. The junction had 11 bases not matched to a gene; V was cut back by 3 bases and J by 3 bases. CDR1 is LGHNA, CDR2 YSLEER, per germline. This CDR3 reads CASSQISGGPPLYNEQFF. The CDR3 DNA reads TGCGCCAGCAGCCAGATTAGCGGGGGGCCTCCACTCTACAATGAGCAGTTCTTC.

CDR3 sequence (DNA): TGTGCCAGCACCCCAACTGGTAACTATGGCTACACCTTC. Its translation is CASTPTGNYGYTF. The chain employs TRBV2 and TRBJ1-2; D uncertain. The CDR3 runs to 13 residues. V dropped 7 bases and J dropped 1 base, with 10 bases sitting between them. Germline CDR1 reads SNHLY; CDR2 reads FYNNEI.

The count of this clone is one. This chain joins TRBV27 and TRBJ2-5; the match to TRBD1 covers 10 bases. CDR3 size: 14 residues. Germline CDR1 is MNHEY and CDR2 is SMNVEV (reference sequence). V dropped 4 bases and J dropped 3; count of bases not matched to a gene: 2. The CDR3 DNA reads TGTGCCAGCAGTTCCGGACAGGGGGAAGAGACCCAGTACTTC. Its translation is CASSSGQGEETQYF.

The CDR3 nucleotides read TGTGCTAGTGGTTTCTATAAGGGGGCTGGTCCCGCGAACACCGGGGAGCTGTTTTTT. Translating gives CASGFYKGAGPANTGELFF. This chain uses TRBV12-5 with TRBJ2-2, with TRBD1 identical over 7 bases. Germline CDR1 reads LGHNT; CDR2 reads FRNRAP. CDR3 length: 19 residues. The V gene end was trimmed by 3 bases and the J gene end by 0 bases; junction bases not matched to a gene: 13. Filled out from reference TRBV12-5 and TRBJ2-2, the complete variable domain reads DARVTQTPRHKVTEMGQEVTMRCQPILGHNTVFWYRQTMMQGLELLAYFRNRAPLDDSGMPKDRFSAEMPDATLATLKIQPSEPRDSAVYFCASGFYKGAGPANTGELFFGEGSRLTVL.

V gene TRBV28 combines with J gene TRBJ2-3; 7 positions match TRBD1. Germline V gene data show CDR1 as MDHEN and CDR2 as SYDVKM. The ends lost 7 bases at V and 6 bases at J; junction bases unmatched: 13. The CDR3 is made up of 15 amino acids. CDR3 loop: CASNPRTGLDDTQYF. For the CDR3, the DNA is TGTGCCAGCAACCCTCGGACAGGCCTTGATGATACGCAGTATTTT.

This clone was recorded once. V and J are TRBV27 and TRBJ2-7; TRBD1 is a possible D gene (6 bases). Per the germline V gene, CDR1 is MNHEY and CDR2 is SMNVEV (reference sequence). The V end lost 4 bases, the J end lost 0 bases, and 10 bases lay between the germline ends. The CDR3 has 14 amino acids. The CDR3 sequence: CASSSRQVSYEQYF. The CDR3 DNA follows: TGTGCCAGCAGTTCCAGACAGGTCTCCTACGAGCAGTACTTC.

This clone showed up just a few times. This chain uses TRBV14 with TRBJ2-1; D gene ambiguous. V shed 0 bases and J shed 7 bases, with 7 bases lying between them. Germline assignment: CDR1 SGHDN and CDR2 FVKESK. The CDR3 extends over 13 amino acids. The DNA of the CDR3 is TGTGCCAGCAGCCAAGATCACAGAAATGAGCAGTTCTTC. Its translation is CASSQDHRNEQFF. The full variable domain, in which reference TRBV14 and TRBJ2-1 provide the parts outside the CDR3, is EAGVTQFPSHSVIEKGQTVTLRCDPISGHDNLYWYRRVMGKEIKFLLHFVKESKQDESGMPNNRFLAERTGGTYSTLKVQPAELEDSGVYFCASSQDHRNEQFFGPGTRLTVL.

V usage is TRBV6-5 and J usage is TRBJ1-1; maybe TRBD1 (6 bases). This CDR3 is built from 15 residues. Trimming removed 2 bases at V and 5 bases at J, with 15 bases between. CDR1 and CDR2 from the germline V gene are MNHEY and SVGAGI. CDR3 nucleotide sequence: TGTGCCAGCAGTTACGGGGTAGGGCAGGGGACTGAAGCTTTCTTT. Translated, it gives CASSYGVGQGTEAFF.

The gene calls are TRBV10-3 and TRBJ1-2, with a tentative D call TRBD1 (6 bases). V lost 6 bases to trimming and J lost 7 bases, with 15 bases between them. The length of the CDR3 is 13 residues. Germline values: CDR1 ENHRY, CDR2 SYGVKD. The chain's CDR3 is CAIRNTGSGGYTF. The CDR3 DNA is TGTGCCATCAGAAACACAGGGAGTGGTGGCTACACCTTC.

This clone was counted a few times. The chain couples TRBV2 to TRBJ1-1; the D gene is possibly TRBD1 (5 bases). CDR1 is SNHLY, CDR2 FYNNEI, per germline. The CDR3 sequence is 13 residues long. Deletions cut 5 bases from V and 2 bases from J, with 9 bases between. The CDR3 region is CASSRQGNTEAFF. The CDR3 DNA follows: TGTGCCAGCAGTCGTCAGGGCAACACTGAAGCTTTCTTT.

DNA of the CDR3: TGTGCCAGCAGCTCGACAGGGGGTACCTACAATGAGCAGTTCTTC. Translating gives CASSSTGGTYNEQFF. V and J are TRBV7-2 and TRBJ2-1, with 9 bases aligning to TRBD1. The CDR3 is made up of 15 amino acids. With 4 bases clipped from V and 2 bases from J, the junction kept 3 bases outside the gene matches. CDR1 and CDR2 from the germline V gene are SGHTA and FQGNSA.

The V call is TRBV10-3, the J call TRBJ2-7; D is perhaps TRBD2 (5 bases). CDR3 length: 12 amino acids. CDR1 and CDR2 (germline): ENHRY, SYGVKD. Trimming shortened V by 10 bases and J by 1 base, and 11 bases separated the two germline ends. This CDR3 is CATSPGSYEQYF. In nucleotides, the CDR3 is TGTGCCACCTCCCCGGGATCCTACGAGCAGTACTTC.